This is a list of T cell receptor beta chains from one sample in a study of radiotherapy plus CTLA-4 blockade in lung cancer. Libraries were prepared by immunoSEQ multiplex PCR; TCRdb keeps only in-frame clonotypes and omits some of them. Of 90,000 to 100,000 clones listed, just over 85% are singletons. The specimen was peripheral blood, collected from a patient treated with radiotherapy plus ipilimumab. The source is a human donor with non-small cell lung cancer that progressed on radiotherapy plus ipilimumab. CDR3s include the opening cysteine and the closing phenylalanine or tryptophan. A D gene is named only where the DNA matches it firmly. Size values are once, few and many counts, or a class for expanded clones, and some rows have none.

clone size	D gene	V gene	J gene	CDR3 protein	CDR3 DNA
NA	NA	TRBV29-1	TRBJ2-2	CSVYGLLNTGELFF	TGCAGCGTTTATGGTCTCTTGAACACCGGGGAGCTGTTTTTT
NA	NA	TRBV7-8	TRBJ1-1	CASSNDRRTEAFF	TGTGCCAGCAGTAACGATAGGCGGACTGAAGCTTTCTTT
NA	NA	TRBV20-1	TRBJ2-7	CSAGWGEQYF	TGCAGTGCTGGCTGGGGCGAGCAGTACTTC
NA	NA	TRBV5-6	TRBJ1-2	CASSLGPGFDGYTF	TGTGCCAGCAGCTTGGGCCCAGGGTTTGATGGCTACACCTTC
NA	NA	TRBV7-9	TRBJ1-1	CASSPADTEAFF	TGTGCCAGCAGTCCTGCGGACACTGAAGCTTTCTTT
NA	NA	TRBV5-4	TRBJ2-2	CASTFRSGPRNTGELFF	TGTGCCAGCACCTTCCGCTCGGGTCCTCGGAACACCGGGGAGCTGTTTTTT
once	NA	TRBV14	TRBJ2-3	CASSQDLAADTQYF	TGTGCCAGCAGCCAAGATCTCGCGGCAGATACGCAGTATTTT
NA	NA	TRBV5-1	TRBJ2-1	CASSREFEQFF	TGCGCCAGTAGTAGGGAGTTTGAGCAGTTCTTC
NA	NA	TRBV25-1	TRBJ1-5	CASSHQGQPQHF	TGTGCCAGCAGCCATCAGGGCCAGCCCCAGCATTTT
once	NA	TRBV11-2	TRBJ2-1	CASSLWDFNEQFF	TGTGCCAGCAGCTTATGGGACTTCAATGAGCAGTTCTTC
NA	TRBD2	TRBV11-2	TRBJ2-1	CASRPSGSSYNEQFF	TGTGCCAGCAGACCTAGCGGGTCGTCCTACAATGAGCAGTTCTTC
once	NA	TRBV5-1	TRBJ2-1	CASRVPYNEQFF	TGCGCCAGCAGGGTCCCGTACAATGAGCAGTTCTTC
NA	TRBD2	TRBV11-2	TRBJ2-7	CASSSIAGIYVEQYF	TGTGCCAGCAGCTCGATAGCGGGAATATACGTGGAGCAGTACTTC
NA	TRBD1	TRBV6-5	TRBJ2-7	CASSVDRDGEQYF	TGTGCCAGCAGTGTGGACAGGGATGGAGAGCAGTACTTC
NA	NA	TRBV6-1	TRBJ2-5	CASTLGHETQYF	TGTGCCAGCACGCTGGGGCACGAGACCCAGTACTTC
NA	NA	TRBV11-1	TRBJ1-1	CASSLAGLEAFF	TGTGCCAGCAGCTTAGCCGGACTTGAAGCTTTCTTT
once	TRBD1	TRBV2	TRBJ1-1	CASRTDRITEAFF	TGTGCCAGCAGAACGGACAGGATAACTGAAGCTTTCTTT
NA	TRBD2	TRBV10-1	TRBJ2-1	CASSEAKGLAGHNEQFF	TGCGCCAGCAGTGAGGCGAAGGGACTAGCGGGCCACAATGAGCAGTTCTTC
NA	NA	TRBV28	TRBJ2-1	CASSSSHSGSSYNEQFF	TGTGCCAGCAGTTCCTCGCATTCCGGAAGCTCCTACAATGAGCAGTTCTTC
few	TRBD1	TRBV2	TRBJ2-7	CASREQGPTYEQYF	TGTGCCAGCAGGGAACAGGGGCCAACCTACGAGCAGTACTTC
NA	NA	TRBV30	TRBJ1-3	CAWTGGRGNTIYF	TGTGCCTGGACAGGAGGGCGAGGAAACACCATATATTTT
NA	TRBD2	TRBV30	TRBJ2-3	CAWSHRTSGTKDTQYF	TGTGCCTGGAGTCACCGGACTAGCGGGACAAAGGATACGCAGTATTTT
NA	TRBD1	TRBV5-8	TRBJ1-3	CASSLGDSLGNTIYF	TGTGCCAGCAGCTTGGGGGACAGCCTTGGAAACACCATATATTTT
NA	TRBD2	TRBV18	TRBJ2-7	CASSPLSSGRAYEQYF	TGTGCCAGCTCACCACTATCCAGCGGGAGGGCCTACGAGCAGTACTTC
NA	TRBD2	TRBV11-3	TRBJ2-7	CASSLVSSGVGLYEQYF	TGTGCCAGCAGCTTAGTGTCTAGCGGGGTAGGCCTTTACGAGCAGTACTTC
NA	TRBD2	TRBV4-2	TRBJ2-1	CASSQGGLGEVEQFF	TGTGCCAGCAGCCAAGGAGGACTAGGGGAGGTTGAGCAGTTCTTC
NA	NA	TRBV5-6	TRBJ1-5	CASSYSGFDQPQHF	TGTGCCAGCAGTTACAGTGGTTTCGATCAGCCCCAGCATTTT
NA	TRBD2	TRBV7-9	TRBJ2-6	CASSRTSPVGANVLTF	TGTGCCAGCAGCCGGACTAGCCCCGTTGGGGCCAACGTCCTGACTTTC
NA	TRBD1	TRBV5-1	TRBJ1-4	CASKTGYNEKLFF	TGCGCCAGCAAGACAGGGTATAATGAAAAACTGTTTTTT
NA	TRBD2	TRBV5-1	TRBJ2-7	CASSATSGAYEQYF	TGCGCCAGCAGCGCTACTAGCGGGGCCTACGAGCAGTACTTC
NA	TRBD2	TRBV2	TRBJ2-3	CASRRVAGGPRDTQYF	TGTGCCAGCAGACGCGTAGCGGGAGGGCCCCGGGATACGCAGTATTTT
NA	NA	TRBV13	TRBJ2-7	CASSLGSRVEQYF	TGTGCCAGCAGCTTAGGAAGCAGGGTCGAGCAGTACTTC
once	TRBD2	TRBV7-9	TRBJ2-3	CASSLRAGGRGDTQYF	TGTGCCAGCAGCTTACGGGCGGGAGGACGGGGAGATACGCAGTATTTT
NA	TRBD2	TRBV6-1	TRBJ2-1	CASSARAGGHYNEQFF	TGTGCCAGCAGTGCTAGAGCGGGAGGGCACTACAATGAGCAGTTCTTC
NA	NA	TRBV2	TRBJ2-1	CASIGGSYNEQFF	TGTGCCAGCATCGGGGGCTCCTACAATGAGCAGTTCTTC
NA	NA	TRBV7-9	TRBJ2-5	CASSPLGLQETQYF	TGTGCCAGCAGCCCACTCGGTTTGCAAGAGACCCAGTACTTC
medium-sized	NA	TRBV18	TRBJ2-5	CASSPQETQYF	TGTGCCAGCTCACCACAAGAGACCCAGTACTTC
NA	TRBD1	TRBV30	TRBJ1-4	CAWSGPGTGGGKLFF	TGTGCCTGGAGTGGTCCCGGGACAGGGGGCGGAAAACTGTTTTTT
NA	TRBD1	TRBV30	TRBJ1-1	CAWRDREAFF	TGTGCCTGGCGGGACAGAGAAGCTTTCTTT
NA	TRBD1	TRBV6-5	TRBJ1-5	CASMPGQGNQPQHF	TGTGCCAGCATGCCGGGACAGGGCAATCAGCCCCAGCATTTT
once	TRBD2	TRBV2	TRBJ2-7	CASTKLLSGRGFYEQYF	TGTGCCAGCACAAAACTACTTAGCGGGAGGGGTTTTTACGAGCAGTACTTC
NA	NA	TRBV9	TRBJ2-5	CASSRSQNQETQYF	TGTGCCAGCAGCCGTAGCCAGAACCAAGAGACCCAGTACTTC
NA	NA	TRBV2	TRBJ2-7	CASSERQDPDEQYF	TGTGCCAGCAGTGAAAGACAGGATCCCGACGAGCAGTACTTC
NA	NA	TRBV7-2	TRBJ2-1	CASSLDATYNEQFF	TGTGCCAGCAGCTTAGACGCGACATACAATGAGCAGTTCTTC
NA	TRBD1	TRBV13	TRBJ1-2	CASSFTGTGVFGYTF	TGTGCCAGCAGCTTTACCGGGACAGGGGTGTTTGGCTACACCTTC
NA	NA	TRBV29-1	TRBJ1-1	CSVDAEMNTEAFF	TGCAGCGTGGACGCAGAAATGAACACTGAAGCTTTCTTT
once	TRBD2	TRBV9	TRBJ2-2	CASSVGGGSKTGELFF	TGTGCCAGCAGCGTAGGTGGCGGGAGTAAGACCGGGGAGCTGTTTTTT
NA	TRBD1	TRBV27	TRBJ1-3	CASSRDSGNTIYF	TGTGCCAGCAGTAGGGACAGCGGAAACACCATATATTTT
NA	TRBD1	TRBV25-1	TRBJ1-1	CASSGRTGGTEAFF	TGTGCCAGCAGTGGAAGGACAGGGGGGACTGAAGCTTTCTTT
NA	NA	TRBV7-9	TRBJ2-1	CASSFGTLYNEQFF	TGTGCCAGCAGCTTTGGGACACTCTACAATGAGCAGTTCTTC